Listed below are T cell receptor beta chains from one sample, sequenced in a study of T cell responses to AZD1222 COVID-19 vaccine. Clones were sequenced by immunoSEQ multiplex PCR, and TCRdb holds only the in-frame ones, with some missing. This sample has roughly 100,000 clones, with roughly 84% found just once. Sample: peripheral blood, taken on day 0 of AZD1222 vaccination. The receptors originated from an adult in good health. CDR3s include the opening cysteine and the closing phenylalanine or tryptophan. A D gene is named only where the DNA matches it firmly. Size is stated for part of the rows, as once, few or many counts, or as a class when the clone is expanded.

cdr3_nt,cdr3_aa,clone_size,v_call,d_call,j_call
TGTGCCAGCGGGTTCGGCTTGCCCCAGCATTTT,CASGFGLPQHF,once,TRBV27,NA,TRBJ1-5
TGCGCCAGCAGCCAAGATCTTGCCGTTCAGCCCCAGCATTTT,CASSQDLAVQPQHF,NA,TRBV4-3,NA,TRBJ1-5
TGCAGCGTTGCCGGGGACAGGGGGGATTTAACTAATGAAAAACTGTTTTTT,CSVAGDRGDLTNEKLFF,NA,TRBV29-1,TRBD1,TRBJ1-4
TGTGCCAGCAGCACCGGGGGGGCCTTAGATACGCAGTATTTT,CASSTGGALDTQYF,NA,TRBV5-4,TRBD2,TRBJ2-3
TGTGCCAGCACGGACCAGGGGGCCGGGGAGCTGTTTTTT,CASTDQGAGELFF,NA,TRBV6-5,TRBD1,TRBJ2-2
TGTGCCAGCAGCCCAAGGAGGACAGGGACGGTGAACACTGAAGCTTTCTTT,CASSPRRTGTVNTEAFF,NA,TRBV7-9,TRBD1,TRBJ1-1
TGTGCCAGCTCACCGACTCACCCCTATGGCTACACCTTC,CASSPTHPYGYTF,NA,TRBV18,NA,TRBJ1-2
TGTGCCAGTGGAACGGGTATGAATTCACCCCTCCACTTT,CASGTGMNSPLHF,NA,TRBV19,NA,TRBJ1-6
TGCGCCAGCAGTGACAGGGCTACCACTGAAGCTTTCTTT,CASSDRATTEAFF,NA,TRBV10-1,NA,TRBJ1-1
TGTGCCAGCAGCTTTTTTCCGGACCCTGGGGCTAATGAAAAACTGTTTTTT,CASSFFPDPGANEKLFF,NA,TRBV7-8,NA,TRBJ1-4
TGTGCCAGCAGTTACGACAGGGGAGACCAGCCCCAGCATTTT,CASSYDRGDQPQHF,NA,TRBV6-2/TRBV6-3,TRBD1,TRBJ1-5
TGCGCCAGCAGCCCAGTCCGGACAGAAGGCACTGAAGCTTTCTTT,CASSPVRTEGTEAFF,NA,TRBV4-3,NA,TRBJ1-1
TGTGCCATCAGATCGGGACTCCTTAACTATGGCTACACCTTC,CAIRSGLLNYGYTF,NA,TRBV10-3,NA,TRBJ1-2
TGTGCCGGCAGACAGGGGACGGATGGCTACACCTTC,CAGRQGTDGYTF,NA,TRBV2,TRBD1,TRBJ1-2
TGTGCCAGCAGTTTGGACTTAAGTTGGACAGGGGTTAGAAACACCATATATTTT,CASSLDLSWTGVRNTIYF,NA,TRBV28,TRBD1,TRBJ1-3
TGTGCCAGCAGCCAAGAAAAAGCGGGAGGGCCGCACGAGCAGTACTTC,CASSQEKAGGPHEQYF,NA,TRBV3-1/TRBV3-2,TRBD2,TRBJ2-7
TGTGCCAGTAGTATTCCTCCCACAGACTATGGCTACACCTTC,CASSIPPTDYGYTF,NA,TRBV19,NA,TRBJ1-2
TGTGCCACCAGTGAATCCGGGACAGGGTTGCTCCAGTACTTC,CATSESGTGLLQYF,NA,TRBV24-1,TRBD1,TRBJ2-5
TGTGCCAGCAGCCCATACCAAGGACGGGTGAACACTGAAGCTTTCTTT,CASSPYQGRVNTEAFF,NA,TRBV5-4,NA,TRBJ1-1
TGTGCCAGCAGCTTAGGACAGGGTCGGAACTATGGCTACACCTTC,CASSLGQGRNYGYTF,NA,TRBV13,NA,TRBJ1-2